One and the same sample provided the 30 T cell receptor beta chains below, sequenced in a study of CD8 T cells in Susac syndrome. Reverse transcription of about 0.45 to 1 ug RNA used random hexamers. MiXCR, applied by TCRdb to the immunoSEQ multiplex PCR reads, yields one record per CDR3 protein. The sample lists around 300,000 distinct CDR3 sequences, 65% to 90% occurring once. The specimen was CD8+ T cells from PBMCs. The source of these receptors is a human donor with multiple sclerosis.

The chain carries TRBV28 and TRBJ2-1; 8 positions agree with TRBD2. The CDR3 has 15 residues. The germline V gene encodes CDR1 MDHEN and CDR2 SYDVKM. V dropped 8 bases and J dropped 6; count of bases not matched to a gene: 12. CDR3 region: CASGWGAGAINEQFF. The CDR3 nucleotides are TGTGCCAGCGGGTGGGGAGCGGGAGCCATCAATGAGCAGTTCTTC.

This chain uses TRBV27 with TRBJ2-2; 10 bases are shared with TRBD1. The J segment lost 4 bases and the V segment lost 6 bases, leaving 2 bases of the junction unmatched. Per germline, CDR1 MNHEY and CDR2 SMNVEV (reference sequence). The CDR3 loop spans 14 amino acids. The CDR3 DNA is TGTGCCAGCAGCCGGACAGGGGGCACCGGGGAGCTGTTTTTT. It yields the protein CASSRTGGTGELFF.

This chain joins TRBV27 and TRBJ2-2; D possibly uses TRBD1 or TRBD2 (6 bases each). V lost 10 bases and J 11 bases, leaving 20 bases between the germline ends. CDR3 length: 13 amino acids. Germline V CDR1 and CDR2: MNHEY, SMNVEV (reference sequence). DNA of the CDR3: TGTGCCACACGGGGGCGGATGACCGACGAGCTGTTTTTT. Its protein product is CATRGRMTDELFF.

The V gene is TRBV7-7, the J gene TRBJ2-5; D not certain. The V gene's germline CDR1 is SSHAT and CDR2 FNYEAQ (reference sequence). With 4 bases removed from V and 5 bases from J, the gap between germline ends came to 17 bases. CDR3 length: 15 amino acids. This CDR3 is CASSSRLGFGETQYF. The DNA for the CDR3 is TGTGCCAGCAGCTCGAGGCTGGGTTTCGGCGAGACCCAGTACTTC. Filled out from reference TRBV7-7 and TRBJ2-5, the complete variable domain reads GAGVSQSPRYKVTKRGQDVTLRCDPISSHATLYWYQQALGQGPEFLTYFNYEAQPDKSGLPSDRFSAERPEGSISTLTIQRTEQRDSAMYRCASSSRLGFGETQYFGPGTRLLVL.

The chain employs TRBV18 and TRBJ2-7; 9 bases fit TRBD2. Germline lookup yields CDR1 KGHSH and CDR2 LQKENI. J lost 0 bases, V lost 11 bases, and 5 bases had no gene match. This CDR3 contains 13 residues. The CDR3 DNA follows: TGTGCCTGCCGCGGGGGGGCCTCCTACGAGCAGTACTTC. It translates to CACRGGASYEQYF.

The V call is TRBV7-9, the J call TRBJ2-1; D is perhaps TRBD1 or TRBD2 (6 bases each). This CDR3 spans 17 amino acids. Trimming pared 3 bases from V and 3 bases from J, leaving 18 bases between. The germline V gene encodes CDR1 SEHNR and CDR2 FQNEAQ (reference sequence). The CDR3 loop is CASSLGGLGRFYNEQFF. DNA of the CDR3: TGTGCCAGCAGCTTGGGGGGCCTTGGGAGGTTCTACAATGAGCAGTTCTTC. Variable domain in full (rest from reference TRBV7-9 and TRBJ2-1): DTGVSQNPRHKITKRGQNVTFRCDPISEHNRLYWYRQTLGQGPEFLTYFQNEAQLEKSRLLSDRFSAERPKGSFSTLEIQRTEQGDSAMYLCASSLGGLGRFYNEQFFGPGTRLTVL.

This clonotype was recorded once. The CDR3 loop is CASSGHRRTEAFF. DNA for the CDR3: TGTGCCAGCTCGGGACACCGGAGGACTGAAGCTTTCTTT. The chain carries TRBV19 and TRBJ1-1, with D possibly being TRBD1 (6 bases). Germline values: CDR1 LNHDA, CDR2 SQIVND (reference sequence). V was cut by 9 bases and J by 5 bases, with 16 bases left in between. This CDR3 contains 13 residues.

The V and J genes are TRBV28 and TRBJ2-7; perhaps TRBD2 as D (6 bases). Trimming removed 3 bases at V and 3 bases at J, with 18 bases between. The CDR3 runs 16 residues. CDR1 is MDHEN, CDR2 SYDVKM, per germline. DNA of the CDR3: TGTGCCAGCAGTTTTAGCCACCTGACTAGTTTCTACGAGCAGTACTTC. Translated: CASSFSHLTSFYEQYF.

This rearrangement joins TRBV4-3 to TRBJ2-7, with 8 positions matching TRBD1. There are 17 residues in the CDR3. CDR1 LGHNA and CDR2 YSLEER come from the germline V gene. Losses at the gene ends were 3 bases for V and 2 bases for J; bases not matched to a gene: 12. This CDR3 reads CASSHLASRDRTYEQYF. CDR3 bases: TGCGCCAGCAGCCATCTTGCTAGCCGGGACAGGACCTACGAGCAGTACTTC.

CDR3 DNA: TGTGCCAGCAGTTACTATCAGCCTGAGGCTGGAAACACCATATATTTT. Protein sequence: CASSYYQPEAGNTIYF. The chain joins TRBV6-5 to TRBJ1-3, with unresolved D. Germline V gene sequence: CDR1 MNHEY, CDR2 SVGAGI. The ends were cut back, 1 base at V and 2 bases at J, with 12 bases in the middle. This CDR3 region has 16 residues.

This chain links TRBV6-5 with TRBJ1-1; the match to TRBD1 covers 11 bases. From germline, CDR1 is MNHEY and CDR2 SVGAGI. The CDR3 is made up of 17 amino acids. Unmatched junction bases numbered 12, after V lost 4 bases and J lost 5 bases. The DNA for the CDR3 is TGTGCCAGCAGTTTCGCCCACATTGGGACAGGGGGAACTGAAGCTTTCTTT. Its protein is CASSFAHIGTGGTEAFF.

The V gene is TRBV7-9, the J gene TRBJ2-1; 7 bases fit TRBD1. Trimming removed 5 bases from V and 6 bases from J; junction bases left unmatched: 7. The V gene's germline CDR1 is SEHNR and CDR2 FQNEAQ (reference sequence). This CDR3 has 14 amino acids. The CDR3 DNA follows: TGTGCCAGCAGCACGGGACAGTTTAGCAATGAGCAGTTCTTC. Residues: CASSTGQFSNEQFF.

The chain combines TRBV28 with TRBJ2-7, with a weak D call TRBD1 (6 bases). V was pared by 6 bases and J by 0 bases, with 9 bases between. Per the germline V gene, CDR1 is MDHEN and CDR2 is SYDVKM. The CDR3 runs 13 residues. Here the CDR3 reads CASRSTGSYEQYF. CDR3 coding DNA: TGTGCCAGCAGGTCGACAGGCTCCTACGAGCAGTACTTC.

V is TRBV28 and J is TRBJ2-7, with 7 bases that match TRBD2. Germline V gives CDR1 MDHEN, CDR2 SYDVKM. The CDR3 length is 16 residues. V was pared by 4 bases and J by 1 base, with 10 bases of the junction left unmatched. The DNA for the CDR3 is TGTGCCAGCAGTTCTGGGGAGGGAAAGTTATCCTACGAGCAGTACTTC. This sequence encodes CASSSGEGKLSYEQYF.

V is TRBV5-5 and J is TRBJ1-1; TRBD1 matches at 7 bases. This CDR3 comprises 15 residues. Germline lookup yields CDR1 SGHKS and CDR2 YYEKEE (reference sequence). With V trimmed by 3 bases and J by 5 bases, 10 bases remained unmatched. The CDR3 coding sequence is TGTGCCAGCAGCTCAGAAGTGCCAGGGGGTACTGAAGCTTTCTTT. It yields the protein CASSSEVPGGTEAFF.

This chain joins TRBV23-1 and TRBJ2-6; TRBD2 might be the D (5 bases). TRBV23-1 is treated as an ORF (open reading frame) with a function not yet certain. Trimming took 5 bases from V and 3 from J, leaving 20 bases between them. The CDR3 is made up of 18 amino acids. DNA of the CDR3: TGCGCCAGCAGTTCGTTTCGCGAGGGTTCGGTTGGGGCCAACGTCCTGACTTTC. Its translation: CASSSFREGSVGANVLTF.

The chain employs TRBV24-1 and TRBJ1-1; D is unclear. This CDR3 is built from 12 residues. Germline loops: CDR1 KGHDR, CDR2 SFDVKD. The V end lost 5 bases, the J end lost 6 bases, and 9 bases lay between the germline ends. The CDR3 here is CATSAPGAEAFF. The CDR3 DNA follows: TGTGCCACCAGTGCCCCCGGGGCTGAAGCTTTCTTT.

This chain joins TRBV30 and TRBJ1-5; no definite D call. V lost 2 bases and J 7 bases, leaving 15 bases between the germline ends. The CDR3 sequence is 14 residues long. Germline lookup yields CDR1 GTSNPN and CDR2 SVGIG (reference sequence). The CDR3 DNA sequence: TGTGCCTGGAGTCCTATCCACGGGGTGCAGCCCCAGCATTTT. Translation gives CAWSPIHGVQPQHF.

The chain combines TRBV28 with TRBJ2-7; 9 bases are a match to TRBD2. The CDR3 is 13 amino acids. Germline V gene data show CDR1 as MDHEN and CDR2 as SYDVKM. Trimming at V came to 5 bases and at J to 6 bases, leaving 5 bases not matched to a gene. In DNA form, the CDR3 reads TGTGCCAGCAGTCCGCGACTAGCGGTCGAGCAGTACTTC. It encodes CASSPRLAVEQYF.

The V and J genes are TRBV20-1 and TRBJ1-5, with D unresolved. Trimming left V 0 bases short and J 3 bases short, with 12 bases between. Germline V gene lookup returns CDR1 DFQATT and CDR2 SNEGSKA (reference sequence). The CDR3 loop spans 15 amino acids. The CDR3 here is CSAREGFTVNQPQHF. Written as DNA, the CDR3 is TGCAGTGCTAGAGAGGGGTTCACGGTCAATCAGCCCCAGCATTTT.

The chain joins TRBV15 to TRBJ1-1; tentatively, D is TRBD1 (6 bases). This CDR3 is 15 amino acids long. V lost 1 base and J lost 7, with 16 bases in between. Germline loops: CDR1 LNHNV, CDR2 YYDKDF (reference sequence). CDR3 loop: CATSRVRGGSGEAFF. Here the CDR3 DNA reads TGTGCCACCAGCAGAGTAAGGGGGGGCTCAGGTGAAGCTTTCTTT.

The CDR3 coding sequence is TGTGCCAGCAGTTACTCTGTGGTGGGACAGGGGTCCATTCAGTACTTC. Encoded protein: CASSYSVVGQGSIQYF. The genes are TRBV6-5 and TRBJ2-4; 10 bases match TRBD1. This CDR3 is 16 amino acids long. V dropped 0 bases and J dropped 9; count of bases not matched to a gene: 8. Germline-derived CDR1 and CDR2 are MNHEY and SVGAGI.

This chain joins TRBV27 and TRBJ1-5; maybe TRBD1 (6 bases). Germline V gene lookup returns CDR1 MNHEY and CDR2 SMNVEV (reference sequence). The CDR3 has 19 residues. V gave up 0 bases and J gave up 0 bases, with 18 bases separating them. This CDR3 reads CASSLSPRTATYSNQPQHF. CDR3 bases: TGTGCCAGCAGTTTATCCCCCAGGACAGCCACATATAGCAATCAGCCCCAGCATTTT.

V is TRBV25-1 and J is TRBJ2-3; 13 nucleotides agree with TRBD2. With V trimmed by 2 bases and J by 5 bases, 1 base remained unmatched. The CDR3 totals 15 residues. Germline CDR1 MGHDK, CDR2 SYGVNS. CDR3 in amino acids: CASSEGLAGEDTQYF. In DNA form, the CDR3 reads TGTGCCAGCAGTGAAGGACTAGCGGGAGAAGATACGCAGTATTTT.

The chain combines TRBV14 with TRBJ2-7, with D perhaps matching TRBD1 (5 bases). Germline values: CDR1 SGHDN, CDR2 FVKESK. With 0 bases removed from V and 3 bases from J, the gap between germline ends came to 12 bases. This CDR3 region has 15 residues. The CDR3 DNA reads as TGTGCCAGCAGCCAAGACGCAGGGTGGAACTACGAGCAGTACTTC. Translated: CASSQDAGWNYEQYF. The full variable domain, with the rest looked up from reference TRBV14 and TRBJ2-7, is EAGVTQFPSHSVIEKGQTVTLRCDPISGHDNLYWYRRVMGKEIKFLLHFVKESKQDESGMPNNRFLAERTGGTYSTLKVQPAELEDSGVYFCASSQDAGWNYEQYFGPGTRLTVT.

The chain links TRBV27 to TRBJ1-5; D uncertain. Germline V CDR1 and CDR2: MNHEY, SMNVEV (reference sequence). V lost 1 base and J lost 0, with 4 bases in between. CDR3 size: 14 residues. CDR3 in DNA: TGTGCCAGCAGTTTATTCTCTAGCAATCAGCCCCAGCATTTT. This sequence encodes CASSLFSSNQPQHF.

This chain uses TRBV15 with TRBJ1-6, with D unclear. Germline CDR1 reads LNHNV; CDR2 reads YYDKDF (reference sequence). Trimming removed 0 bases from V and 9 bases from J, with 12 bases in between. The CDR3 is 15 residues long. In nucleotides, the CDR3 is TGTGCCACCAGCAGAGAATTGGAACTCCCTTCACCCCTCCACTTT. Amino acid sequence: CATSRELELPSPLHF.

The chain combines TRBV3-1 with TRBJ2-1; the match to TRBD2 covers 7 bases. The trim removed 4 bases at V and 4 bases at J, leaving 16 bases unmatched. Germline V gene lookup returns CDR1 LGHDT and CDR2 YNNKEL (reference sequence). The CDR3 totals 18 residues. The CDR3 sequence is CASSPSELAELPYNEQFF. The CDR3 DNA reads TGTGCCAGCAGCCCAAGTGAGCTAGCGGAGCTCCCTTACAATGAGCAGTTCTTC.

The chain joins TRBV7-6 to TRBJ1-1; possibly TRBD1 for D (5 bases). The CDR3 length is 14 residues. Per the germline V gene, CDR1 is SGHVS and CDR2 is FNYEAQ. The V and J ends lost 5 bases and 6 bases respectively, with 16 bases between them. The CDR3: CASSRQSREAEAFF. The CDR3 DNA is TGTGCCAGCAGCCGACAGTCCCGAGAAGCTGAAGCTTTCTTT.

The chain is built from TRBV15 and TRBJ1-2, with no clear D. The CDR3 totals 11 residues. Between the trimmed V and J ends, which lost 8 bases and 3 bases, there was a span of 7 bases. Per the germline V gene, CDR1 is LNHNV and CDR2 is YYDKDF (reference sequence). The CDR3 DNA sequence: TGTGCCACCGGAGGTGACTATGGCTACACCTTC. The encoded protein is CATGGDYGYTF.